These 4 T cell receptor beta chains originate from one sample sequenced in a study of blood T cells in healthy people across ages. The second PCR ran roughly 6 to 11 cycles with a sample-barcoded 5' primer and J-beta primers. From the 5' RACE reads, TCRdb called clonotypes with MiXCR, one entry per CDR3 protein. The data hold about 780,000 distinct CDR3 sequences, with about half observed a single time. Material: blood. These receptors originate from an elderly man in good health.

The gene calls are TRBV6-2 or TRBV6-3 and TRBJ2-7; 10 bases agree with TRBD2. V gave up 2 bases and J gave up 7 bases; unmatched junction bases: 5. The CDR3 totals 14 residues. Germline V gene sequence: CDR1 MNHEY, CDR2 SVGEGT. The CDR3 protein is CASSYVGLAYEQYF. The CDR3 DNA sequence: TGTGCCAGCAGTTACGTGGGACTAGCGTATGAGCAGTACTTC.

This clonotype occurred once. The chain uses TRBV9 and TRBJ1-2; a weak D match, TRBD1 (6 bases). Germline V CDR1 and CDR2: SGDLS, YYNGEE. Trimming stripped 4 bases from V and 4 bases from J, with 11 bases between. This CDR3 has 13 amino acids. CDR3 residues: CASSSGVAYGYTF. Here the CDR3 DNA reads TGTGCCAGCAGCTCAGGGGTCGCCTATGGCTACACCTTC.

The chain combines TRBV6-2 or TRBV6-3 with TRBJ2-4; TRBD1 is a possible D gene (6 bases). The closer fit of TRBJ2-7 to the DNA end suggests the J call may be wrong. The CDR3 length is 16 residues. CDR1 is MNHEY, CDR2 SVGEGT, per germline. CDR3 residues: CASSYSGRDMSLEQYF. CDR3 in DNA: TGTGCCAGCAGTTACTCAGGCCGGGACATGTCGCTCGAGCAGTACTTC.

The rearrangement uses TRBV28 and TRBJ2-2; tentative D call: TRBD2 (6 bases). This CDR3 spans 15 amino acids. Germline lookup yields CDR1 MDHEN and CDR2 SYDVKM. V lost 6 bases to trimming and J lost 1 base, with 12 bases between them. The DNA of the CDR3 is TGTGCCAGCAGGGGACTCATCCGGAACACCGGGGAGCTGTTTTTT. It specifies CASRGLIRNTGELFF.